Below, one T cell receptor (beta chain) is given with its context. The assay was immunoSEQ multiplex PCR, and TCRdb's table has in-frame clones only and misses some. The table lists tens of thousands of clones, more than 70% of them singletons, with roughly 0.7% in the top ten. The data were taken from a study of OX40 agonist ivuxolimab in advanced cancers. As for the study in general: Patients were infused with ivuxolimab every 2 weeks at 0.01 to 10 mg/kg.

This CDR3 region has 15 residues. Germline V gene sequence: CDR1 SGDLS, CDR2 YYNGEE. Trimming removed 4 bases at V and 0 bases at J, with 13 bases between. This chain joins TRBV9 and TRBJ1-1; weak D call: TRBD1 (5 bases). This specimen consisted of CD4+ or CD8+ T cells sorted from blood, obtained in a trial of the OX40 agonist ivuxolimab. The origin of this receptor is an adult with an advanced solid tumor such as melanoma, head and neck, liver or kidney cancer. The CDR3 loop is CASSPRGGLNTEAFF. In DNA form, the CDR3 reads TGTGCCAGCAGCCCCCGGGGGGGATTGAACACTGAAGCTTTCTTT.